The 15 T cell receptor beta chains below all came from one sample that was sequenced in a study of OX40 agonist ivuxolimab in advanced cancers. Library preparation used the immunoSEQ multiplex PCR assay. This immuneACCESS table, as held by TCRdb, lists in-frame sequences with V and J called but not all clones. Of the missing ones, under half trace to an unresolved V gene in checked studies; the others have no known cause. This sample comprises under 95,000 clones, 87% of them detected only once. The ten largest clones capture about 1.3% of the sample. The sample in question was CD4+ or CD8+ T cells sorted from blood, obtained in a trial of the OX40 agonist ivuxolimab. The origin of the receptors is an adult with an advanced solid tumor such as melanoma, head and neck, liver or kidney cancer.

The chain couples TRBV5-1 to TRBJ2-5; tentative D call: TRBD1 (6 bases). Trimming shortened V by 3 bases and J by 5 bases, and 11 bases separated the two germline ends. Germline CDR1 is SGHRS and CDR2 is YFSETQ. The CDR3 extends over 13 amino acids. The CDR3 DNA sequence: TGCGCCAGCAGCTCACAGGGCATGGAGACCCAGTACTTC. It specifies CASSSQGMETQYF.

The genes are TRBV10-3 and TRBJ2-1; either TRBD1 or TRBD2 may fit D (6 bases each). V lost 0 bases and J 4 bases, leaving 16 bases between the germline ends. CDR1 and CDR2 (germline): ENHRY, SYGVKD. The CDR3 covers 17 residues. DNA of the CDR3: TGTGCCATCAGTGAGTCGGGAAGGGGGGTGATTTACAATGAGCAGTTCTTC. Translated, it gives CAISESGRGVIYNEQFF.

The chain has TRBV7-9 and TRBJ1-4; D gene uncertain. Looked up from germline, CDR1 is SEHNR and CDR2 is FQNEAQ (reference sequence). Trimming took off 6 bases at V and 7 bases at J, with 18 bases between the two ends. The CDR3 sequence is 15 residues long. The CDR3: CASRSTGSLGEKLFF. As DNA, the CDR3 is TGTGCCAGCAGATCCACCGGGTCCCTCGGTGAAAAACTGTTTTTT.

J is TRBJ2-1 and V is TRBV5-4, with 9 bases matching TRBD1. This CDR3 spans 14 amino acids. The germline CDR1 and CDR2 sequences are SGHNT and YYREEE (reference sequence). Trimming at V came to 2 bases and at J to 9 bases, leaving 6 bases not matched to a gene. The CDR3 is CASSLDRDRVEQFF. DNA of the CDR3: TGTGCCAGCAGCTTAGACCGGGACAGGGTTGAGCAGTTCTTC.

The V and J genes are TRBV6-5 and TRBJ1-2, with D uncertain. The V end was cut by 2 bases, the J end by 8 bases, with 12 bases between. CDR3 length: 13 residues. The germline gives CDR1 MNHEY, CDR2 SVGAGI. The CDR3 region has the DNA TGTGCCAGCAGTTACGGGAGGGTGGGAGGCTACACCTTC. Translating it yields CASSYGRVGGYTF.

This chain links TRBV13 with TRBJ2-7; 7 nucleotides align to TRBD1. This CDR3 is built from 15 residues. J lost 2 bases, V lost 5 bases, and 9 bases had no gene match. Germline lookup yields CDR1 PRHDT and CDR2 FYEKMQ (reference sequence). The CDR3 is CASSRQGYPPYEQYF. As DNA, the CDR3 is TGTGCCAGCAGCCGACAGGGATACCCTCCCTACGAGCAGTACTTC.

The chain combines TRBV4-2 with TRBJ1-2, with TRBD1 matching 10 bases. The CDR3 runs 15 residues. V dropped 0 bases and J dropped 7; count of bases not matched to a gene: 5. CDR1 LGHNA and CDR2 YNFKEQ come from the germline V gene. This CDR3 reads CASSQEPGQGSGYTF. The CDR3 region has the DNA TGTGCCAGCAGCCAAGAACCGGGACAGGGGTCTGGCTACACCTTC.

In this sample, this clone turned up a few times. The V and J genes are TRBV7-9 and TRBJ2-1, with 7 bases lining up with TRBD2. In germline, CDR1 is SEHNR, CDR2 FQNEAQ (reference sequence). After removal of 5 bases from V and 5 bases from J, the junction contained 6 bases not matched to a gene. This CDR3 comprises 14 residues. CDR3 residues: CASSPLTSDNEQFF. CDR3 bases: TGTGCCAGCAGCCCGCTAACTAGCGACAATGAGCAGTTCTTC.

The J gene is TRBJ1-1, the V gene TRBV6-6, with D unclear. CDR1 is MNHNY and CDR2 is SVGAGI in the germline V gene (reference sequence). The CDR3 runs to 13 residues. Trimming left V 3 bases short and J 3 bases short, with 8 bases between. CDR3 amino acids: CASSYGKDTEAFF. Here the CDR3 DNA reads TGTGCCAGCAGTTATGGGAAGGACACTGAAGCTTTCTTT.

The chain carries TRBV19 and TRBJ2-7; 11 bases are shared with TRBD1. The CDR3 is made up of 13 amino acids. Trimming took 5 bases from V and 12 from J; bases not matched to a gene: 9. The germline gives CDR1 LNHDA, CDR2 SQIVND (reference sequence). CDR3 loop: CASSFRGQGARYF. The CDR3 DNA reads TGTGCCAGTAGTTTTCGAGGACAGGGGGCTCGGTACTTC.

The chain employs TRBV27 and TRBJ1-5; 10 nucleotides align to TRBD1. Germline assignment: CDR1 MNHEY and CDR2 SMNVEV (reference sequence). Unmatched junction bases numbered 8, after V lost 5 bases and J lost 7 bases. This CDR3 region has 15 residues. The CDR3 region has the DNA TGTGCCAGCAGTCCCCGGGACAGGGGCATCCAGCCCCAGCATTTT. Translation gives CASSPRDRGIQPQHF.

V is TRBV10-3 and J is TRBJ1-3; D is unresolved. The germline V gene encodes CDR1 ENHRY and CDR2 SYGVKD. The CDR3 consists of 12 residues. Trimming removed 7 bases at V and 2 bases at J, with 6 bases between. This chain's CDR3 is CAITQPGNTIYF. In nucleotides, the CDR3 is TGTGCCATCACGCAACCTGGAAACACCATATATTTT.

The rearrangement uses TRBV27 and TRBJ1-2, with a tentative D call TRBD1 (5 bases). CDR3 size: 16 residues. Per germline, CDR1 MNHEY and CDR2 SMNVEV (reference sequence). Trimming stripped 5 bases from V and 0 bases from J, with 16 bases between. CDR3 amino acids: CASSPRGTLTNYGYTF. The CDR3 DNA reads TGTGCCAGCAGTCCTCGTGGGACCCTTACTAACTATGGCTACACCTTC.

This clone appeared a few times. This chain connects TRBV19 to TRBJ2-3; either TRBD1 or TRBD2 may supply D (5 bases each). The CDR3 contains 14 residues. Germline V gives CDR1 LNHDA, CDR2 SQIVND (reference sequence). V was pared by 6 bases and J by 6 bases, with 16 bases between. The CDR3 bases are TGTGCCAGTAGCCGGGGCCGGGGAATGGATACGCAGTATTTT. Residues: CASSRGRGMDTQYF.

This sequence joins TRBV9 and TRBJ1-3; D ambiguous. The CDR3 extends over 15 amino acids. Germline V CDR1 and CDR2: SGDLS, YYNGEE. V lost 5 bases and J 0 bases, leaving 12 bases between the germline ends. The CDR3 DNA follows: TGTGCCAGCAGTGACGAGAGGTACTCTGGAAACACCATATATTTT. Translated, it gives CASSDERYSGNTIYF.